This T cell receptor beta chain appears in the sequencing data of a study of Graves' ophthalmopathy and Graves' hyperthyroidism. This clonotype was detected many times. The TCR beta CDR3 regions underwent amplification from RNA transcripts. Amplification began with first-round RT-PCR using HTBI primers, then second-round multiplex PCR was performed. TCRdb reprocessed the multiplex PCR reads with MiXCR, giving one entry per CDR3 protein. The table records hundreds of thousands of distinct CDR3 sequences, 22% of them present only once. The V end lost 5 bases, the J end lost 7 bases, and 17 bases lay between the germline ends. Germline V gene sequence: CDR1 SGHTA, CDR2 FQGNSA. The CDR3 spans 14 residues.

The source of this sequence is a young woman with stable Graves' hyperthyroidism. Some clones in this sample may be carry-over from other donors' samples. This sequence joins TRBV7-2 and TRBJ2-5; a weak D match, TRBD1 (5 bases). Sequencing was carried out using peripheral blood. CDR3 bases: TGTGCCAGCAGCACTGACAGTGGCGTGCGGACCCAGTACTTC. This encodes CASSTDSGVRTQYF. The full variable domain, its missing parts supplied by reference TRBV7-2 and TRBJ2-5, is GAGVSQSPSNKVTEKGKDVELRCDPISGHTALYWYRQSLGQGLEFLIYFQGNSAPDKSGLPSDRFSAERTGGSVSTLTIQRTQQEDSAVYLCASSTDSGVRTQYFGPGTRLLVL.